The 23 T cell receptor beta chains below come from one sample, sequenced in a study of blood T cell repertoires in COVID-19. The protocol was immunoSEQ multiplex PCR, while the TCRdb copy is restricted to in-frame clones and leaves out a portion. The sample lists about 130,000 clones, about 85% occurring once. The sequenced material came from peripheral blood. These receptors were collected from a man in his sixties or seventies with acute or convalescent COVID-19.

This clone was recorded once. The chain uses TRBV5-8 and TRBJ1-1; TRBD1 matches at 8 bases. The CDR3 sequence is 11 residues long. Germline loops: CDR1 SGHTS, CDR2 YDEGEE. The J segment lost 10 bases and the V segment lost 2 bases, leaving 1 base of the junction unmatched. CDR3 amino acids: CASSFDRGAFF. For the CDR3, the DNA is TGTGCCAGCAGCTTCGACAGGGGAGCTTTCTTT.

The chain has TRBV10-1 and TRBJ1-4, with 10 bases fitting TRBD1. V was pared by 8 bases and J by 6 bases, with 33 bases of the junction left unmatched. From germline, CDR1 is WNHNN and CDR2 SYGVQD (reference sequence). This CDR3 is 23 amino acids long. CDR3 coding DNA: TGCGCCAGCTCCCGGGACAGGGGAAGTGGGGATCTGATAGTGGTAGTGCTCGATGAAAAACTGTTTTTT. Its translation is CASSRDRGSGDLIVVVLDEKLFF.

V and J are TRBV11-2 and TRBJ1-1, with D perhaps matching TRBD1 (5 bases). The CDR3 covers 14 residues. Looked up from germline, CDR1 is SGHAT and CDR2 is FQNNGV. Trimming pared 5 bases from V and 5 bases from J, leaving 15 bases between. The CDR3 here is CASSPQGGGTEAFF. The CDR3 DNA reads TGTGCCAGCAGCCCCCAGGGTGGTGGGACTGAAGCTTTCTTT.

This chain connects TRBV11-2 to TRBJ2-7, with D unresolved. Trimming left V 3 bases short and J 2 bases short, with 11 bases between. Germline V gene sequence: CDR1 SGHAT, CDR2 FQNNGV. The CDR3 is 14 residues long. The CDR3 protein is CASSFAPRTYEQYF. CDR3 in DNA: TGTGCCAGCAGCTTCGCTCCTAGGACCTACGAGCAGTACTTC.

Written as DNA, the CDR3 is TGTGCCAGTAGTCCCATCACTGTCCCTAACTATGGCTACACCTTC. This sequence encodes CASSPITVPNYGYTF. This rearrangement joins TRBV19 to TRBJ1-2; no clear D gene. CDR3 length: 15 residues. V dropped 5 bases and J dropped 0 bases, with 13 bases sitting between them. Germline CDR1 and CDR2: LNHDA and SQIVND (reference sequence).

This chain joins TRBV2 and TRBJ1-1; D is unresolved. Germline loops: CDR1 SNHLY, CDR2 FYNNEI. This CDR3 has 11 residues. V was trimmed by 7 bases and J by 8 bases, leaving 11 bases between them. The CDR3 region is CASNLRTEAFF. As DNA, the CDR3 is TGTGCCAGCAATTTGAGAACCGAAGCTTTCTTT.

Only one count was recorded for this clone. V is TRBV19 and J is TRBJ2-1; 13 bases align to TRBD2. V gave up 10 bases and J gave up 0 bases; unmatched junction bases: 12. The germline gives CDR1 LNHDA, CDR2 SQIVND (reference sequence). CDR3 length: 18 amino acids. The CDR3: CAILPSRLAGGSYNEQFF. As DNA, the CDR3 is TGTGCCATCCTACCCTCCAGACTAGCGGGAGGCTCCTACAATGAGCAGTTCTTC.

This clone appeared a single time. An end of the junction differs from the germline gene, which may be a read error. This chain connects TRBV7-2 to TRBJ2-1, with a possible D match to TRBD2 (7 bases). This CDR3 has 17 amino acids. The germline V gene has CDR1 SGHTA and CDR2 FQGNSA. The CDR3: CASSLAEGRGGHNEQFF. The CDR3 DNA reads as TGTGCCAGCAGCCTAGCAGAGGGCAGGGGAGGGCACAATGAGCAGTTCTTC.

The V gene is TRBV10-3, the J gene TRBJ1-2; 9 positions agree with TRBD1. The CDR3 has 13 residues. The V and J ends lost 5 bases and 8 bases, in that order; junction bases with no gene match: 6. Germline values: CDR1 ENHRY, CDR2 SYGVKD. CDR3 residues: CAISPTGGRGYTF. DNA of the CDR3: TGTGCCATCAGTCCAACAGGGGGCCGGGGCTACACCTTC.

This clone came up a few times. The rearrangement joins TRBV10-3 to TRBJ1-3, with 11 bases fitting TRBD1. Per germline, CDR1 ENHRY and CDR2 SYGVKD. The V gene end was trimmed by 4 bases and the J gene end by 2 bases; junction bases not matched to a gene: 4. CDR3 length: 16 residues. The CDR3 spells CAISGPGQGAGNTIYF. CDR3 bases: TGTGCCATCAGTGGTCCGGGACAGGGGGCTGGAAACACCATATATTTT.

This chain links TRBV2 with TRBJ1-1; no clear D. V was cut by 0 bases and J by 0 bases, with 2 bases left in between. The CDR3 covers 13 residues. Germline V gene data show CDR1 as SNHLY and CDR2 as FYNNEI. CDR3 amino acids: CASSEAMNTEAFF. The CDR3 DNA follows: TGTGCCAGCAGTGAAGCTATGAACACTGAAGCTTTCTTT.

This chain connects TRBV10-3 to TRBJ1-1; a weak D match, TRBD1 (5 bases). The ends were cut back, 6 bases at V and 3 bases at J, with 14 bases in the middle. The CDR3 is 14 amino acids. The germline CDR1 and CDR2 sequences are ENHRY and SYGVKD. Here the CDR3 reads CAISGGDTDTEAFF. The CDR3 DNA is TGTGCCATCAGCGGGGGGGATACAGACACTGAAGCTTTCTTT.

The chain joins TRBV14 to TRBJ1-1, with 7 positions matching TRBD1. Looked up from germline, CDR1 is SGHDN and CDR2 is FVKESK. This CDR3 contains 11 residues. The junction had 5 bases not matched to a gene; V was cut back by 8 bases and J by 8 bases. The CDR3 protein is CASLNRGEAFF. CDR3 sequence (DNA): TGTGCCAGCCTTAACAGGGGAGAAGCTTTCTTT.

The chain carries TRBV24-1 and TRBJ1-5; maybe TRBD1 (6 bases). Germline V lookup: CDR1 KGHDR, CDR2 SFDVKD. The length of the CDR3 is 15 residues. V shed 5 bases and J shed 3 bases, with 13 bases lying between them. The CDR3 DNA is TGTGCCACCAGTGTGGGCAGGGGAGTCAATCAGCCCCAGCATTTT. Encoded protein: CATSVGRGVNQPQHF.

This clone came up a few times. The chain employs TRBV7-2 and TRBJ2-5; D is perhaps TRBD2 (6 bases). V was clipped by 5 bases and J by 2 bases, with 12 bases between them. Germline CDR1 is SGHTA and CDR2 is FQGNSA. The CDR3 sequence is 14 residues long. The DNA for the CDR3 is TGTGCCAGCAGCCCCCTGGGGGGTCAAGAGACCCAGTACTTC. Its translation is CASSPLGGQETQYF.

The V call is TRBV21-1, the J call TRBJ2-1; TRBD1 is the table's D call, not checked against the DNA. TRBV21-1 is a pseudogene segment. The CDR3 totals 19 residues. CDR3 nucleotides: TGTGCCAGCAGTTACCGACATCGACCAAGGAAACGATTAGGCAATGAGCAGTTCTTC. It translates to CASSYRHRPRKRLGNEQFF.

The CDR3 DNA reads as TGTGCCAGCAGTGCCCCGCGGCTAGCGGGGTCCTCCCCAGATACGCAGTATTTT. Its translation is CASSAPRLAGSSPDTQYF. The chain carries TRBV2 and TRBJ2-3, with 9 bases lining up with TRBD2. Germline V gene sequence: CDR1 SNHLY, CDR2 FYNNEI. This CDR3 is 18 amino acids long. V shed 4 bases, J shed 4 bases, and the junction held 15 bases outside the gene matches. Variable domain in full (rest from reference TRBV2 and TRBJ2-3): EPEVTQTPSHQVTQMGQEVILRCVPISNHLYFYWYRQILGQKVEFLVSFYNNEISEKSEIFDDQFSVERPDGSNFTLKIRSTKLEDSAMYFCASSAPRLAGSSPDTQYFGPGTRLTVL.

This chain connects TRBV25-1 to TRBJ1-5, with a possible D match to TRBD1 (5 bases). The V gene's germline CDR1 is MGHDK and CDR2 SYGVNS. This CDR3 has 16 amino acids. V was pared by 0 bases and J by 0 bases, with 9 bases between. CDR3 in DNA: TGTGCCAGCAGTGAATATCAGGGAAGTAGCAATCAGCCCCAGCATTTT. Protein product: CASSEYQGSSNQPQHF. The full variable domain, with the rest looked up from reference TRBV25-1 and TRBJ1-5, is EADIYQTPRYLVIGTGKKITLECSQTMGHDKMYWYQQDPGMELHLIHYSYGVNSTEKGDLSSESTVSRIRTEHFPLTLESARPSHTSQYLCASSEYQGSSNQPQHFGDGTRLSIL.

The chain employs TRBV11-2 and TRBJ2-7; 10 nucleotides align to TRBD2. The V and J ends lost 6 bases and 4 bases, in that order; junction bases with no gene match: 9. The CDR3 runs to 15 residues. Germline lookup yields CDR1 SGHAT and CDR2 FQNNGV. The DNA of the CDR3 is TGTGCCAGCAGTCCGAGCGGGGGGGGCCGGTACGAGCAGTACTTC. This encodes CASSPSGGGRYEQYF.

This clone was seen only a few times. This chain connects TRBV6-5 to TRBJ2-1; maybe TRBD2 (6 bases). The CDR3 loop spans 16 amino acids. Germline CDR1 and CDR2: MNHEY and SVGAGI. The V and J ends lost 2 bases and 5 bases respectively, with 16 bases between them. CDR3 in DNA: TGTGCCAGCAGTTACGGGGCTAGCGTCGGGAACAATGAGCAGTTCTTC. Residues: CASSYGASVGNNEQFF.

This chain uses TRBV3-1 (or the pseudogene TRBV3-2) with TRBJ2-7, with D perhaps matching TRBD2 (6 bases). CDR3 size: 13 residues. Germline V CDR1 and CDR2: LGHDT, YNNKEL (reference sequence). With 1 base removed from V and 4 bases from J, the gap between germline ends came to 8 bases. The CDR3 nucleotides are TGTGCCAGCAGCCAAGGGGGGAGGTACGAGCAGTACTTC. Residues: CASSQGGRYEQYF.

This rearrangement joins TRBV5-1 to TRBJ1-2; D unresolved. The germline V and J ends were trimmed by 3 bases and 2 bases, with 14 bases remaining between them. Germline loops: CDR1 SGHRS, CDR2 YFSETQ. The length of the CDR3 is 15 residues. This CDR3 reads CASSSIPGENYGYTF. In DNA form, the CDR3 reads TGCGCCAGCAGCTCCATCCCGGGAGAGAACTATGGCTACACCTTC.

The genes are TRBV7-9 and TRBJ1-2; D remains unclear. V lost 7 bases and J lost 1, with 13 bases in between. The CDR3 consists of 14 residues. Germline CDR1 and CDR2: SEHNR and FQNEAQ (reference sequence). CDR3 in amino acids: CASIEAGLNYGYTF. The DNA for the CDR3 is TGTGCCAGCATCGAGGCCGGACTTAACTATGGCTACACCTTC.